Reported below is one T cell receptor beta chain. The data were taken from a study of CD8 T cells in Susac syndrome. cDNA came from around 0.5 to 1 ug RNA primed by random hexamers. Via MiXCR, TCRdb re-called the immunoSEQ multiplex PCR reads, giving one row per CDR3 protein. The table shows some 130,000 distinct CDR3 sequences, with more than 90% occurring only once. CD8+ and CD4+ T cells from blood underwent TCR beta sequencing, which was carried out in a high-throughput format. Between the trimmed V and J ends, which lost 8 bases and 4 bases, there was a span of 21 bases. This CDR3 is 15 amino acids long. CDR1 SGHDN and CDR2 FVKESK come from the germline V gene.

The chain recombines TRBV14 with TRBJ2-7; D tentatively reads TRBD1 or TRBD2 (5 bases each). This receptor was identified in a human donor in good health. The sample was CD4+ T cells from PBMCs. In DNA, the CDR3 is TGTGCCAGCCCGAAGAGAGGGGCCGTCGGTTACGAGCAGTACTTC. Its protein is CASPKRGAVGYEQYF.